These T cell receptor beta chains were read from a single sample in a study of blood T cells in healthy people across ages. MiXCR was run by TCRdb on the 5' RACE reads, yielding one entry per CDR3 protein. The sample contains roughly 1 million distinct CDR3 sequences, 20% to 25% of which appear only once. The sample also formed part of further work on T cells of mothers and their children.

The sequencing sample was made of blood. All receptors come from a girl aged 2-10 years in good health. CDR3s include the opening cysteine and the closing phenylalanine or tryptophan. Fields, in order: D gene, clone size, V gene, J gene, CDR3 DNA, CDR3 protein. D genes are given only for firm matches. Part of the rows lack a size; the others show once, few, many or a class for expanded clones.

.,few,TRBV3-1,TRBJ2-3,TGTGCCAGCAGCAAGTTTGGAGAACGGGAGTTTGCGGATACGCAGTATTTT,CASSKFGEREFADTQYF
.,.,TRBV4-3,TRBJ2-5,TGCGCCAGCAGCCAAGATTCAGGGCCCCAAGAGACCCAGTACTTC,CASSQDSGPQETQYF
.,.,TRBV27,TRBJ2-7,TGTGCCAGCAGTTTAGCCCAGTATAACGAGCAGTACTTC,CASSLAQYNEQYF
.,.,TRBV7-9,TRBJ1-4,TGTGCCAGCAGCTTGGACAGTGAGCGAGAAAAACCGTTTTTT,CASSLDSEREKPFF
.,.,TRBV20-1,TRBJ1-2,TGCAGTGCTTGGGACGTTGAGGGCTACACCTTC,CSAWDVEGYTF
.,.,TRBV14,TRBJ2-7,TGTGCCAGCAGCCAAGTCGTGCAGGTCGACGAGCAGTACTTC,CASSQVVQVDEQYF
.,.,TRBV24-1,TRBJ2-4,TGTGCCACCAGTGACCCGGTTTGGATTGGGGGGGCAGCCAAAAACATTCAGTACTTC,CATSDPVWIGGAAKNIQYF
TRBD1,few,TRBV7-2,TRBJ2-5,TGTGCCAGCAGCTTATCTCGACAGGGTGAGGGGGAGACCCAGTACTTC,CASSLSRQGEGETQYF
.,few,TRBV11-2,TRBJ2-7,TGTGCCAGCAGCTTAAGGGACCTATACGAGCAGTACTTC,CASSLRDLYEQYF
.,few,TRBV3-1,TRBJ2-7,TGTGCCAGCAGCCAAGCTACATCCGAGCAGTACTTC,CASSQATSEQYF
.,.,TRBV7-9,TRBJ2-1,TGTGCCAGCAGCTTGGGGATGGGTACCTACAATGAGCAGTTCTTC,CASSLGMGTYNEQFF
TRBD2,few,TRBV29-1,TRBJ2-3,TGCAGCGCTAGCGGGAGTGGGCCCTATGGCACAGATACGCAGTATTTT,CSASGSGPYGTDTQYF
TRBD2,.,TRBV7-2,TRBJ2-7,TGTGCCAGCAGCTCGGGACTATTCACCTACGAGCAGTACTTC,CASSSGLFTYEQYF
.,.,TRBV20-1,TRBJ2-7,TGCAGTGCTAGAGATCTTGAGGGGAAAGGCTACGGGCAGTACTTC,CSARDLEGKGYGQYF
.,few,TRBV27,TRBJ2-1,TGTGCCAGCAGTCCCCGGCAGTGGAATGAGCAGTTCTTC,CASSPRQWNEQFF
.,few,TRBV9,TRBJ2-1,TGTGCCAGCAGCCCCCGTTGGGGGGCTTGGGAGGGGACTTCCTACAATGAGCAGTTCTTC,CASSPRWGAWEGTSYNEQFF
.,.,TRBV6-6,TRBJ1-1,TGTGCCAGCAGTTACTCGGCAGAACAGGTTGAAGCTTTCTTT,CASSYSAEQVEAFF
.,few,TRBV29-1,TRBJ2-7,TGCAGCGTTGTCTTAGGGGTGGGCGGGGACCCCTACGAGCAGTACTTC,CSVVLGVGGDPYEQYF
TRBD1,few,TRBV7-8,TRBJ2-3,TGTGCCAGCAGCGATCAGGGGGCCGTCGGAGATACGCAGTATTTT,CASSDQGAVGDTQYF
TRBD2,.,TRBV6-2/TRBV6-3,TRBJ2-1,TGTGCCAGCAGTAGACCCGGACTAGCGGACTACAATGAGCAGTTCTTC,CASSRPGLADYNEQFF
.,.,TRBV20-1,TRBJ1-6,TGCAGTGCTGGGAGGACAGCACCCAATTCACCCCTCCACTTT,CSAGRTAPNSPLHF
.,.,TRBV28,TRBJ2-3,TGTGCCAGCAGTTTGGGTGAGGAGGATACGCAGTATTTT,CASSLGEEDTQYF
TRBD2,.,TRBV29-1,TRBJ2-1,TGCAGCGTTTACGGGAGGGCTGATGAGCAGTTCTTC,CSVYGRADEQFF
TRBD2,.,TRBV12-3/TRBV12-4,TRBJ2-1,TGTGCCAGCGGTTTAGTCGTAGCGGGGGGGCGACGAAATGAGCAGTTCTTC,CASGLVVAGGRRNEQFF
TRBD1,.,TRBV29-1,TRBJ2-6,TGCGGCGTTGAAAGGGGGCTAGGTGGGGCCAACGTCCTGACTTTC,CGVERGLGGANVLTF
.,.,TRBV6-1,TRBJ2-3,TGTGCCAGCAACCCTGAGCCTGGCGGCACAGATACGCAGTATTTT,CASNPEPGGTDTQYF
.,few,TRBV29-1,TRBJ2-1,TGCAGCGTGGGGGGCAGAACTTACAATGAGCAGTTCTTC,CSVGGRTYNEQFF
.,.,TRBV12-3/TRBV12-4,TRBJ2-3,TGTGCCAGCAGTCTAACGGACTCTACCAGGGAAGATACGCAGTATTTT,CASSLTDSTREDTQYF
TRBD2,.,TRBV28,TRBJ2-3,TGTGCCAGCCGTTGGGAGACAATTCAGGGTACTAGCGGGGGCACAGATACGCAGTATTTT,CASRWETIQGTSGGTDTQYF
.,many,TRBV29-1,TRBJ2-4,TGCAGCGTTCGGGGACTAGCCAAAAACATTCAGTACTTC,CSVRGLAKNIQYF
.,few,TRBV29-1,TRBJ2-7,TGCAGCGTTCAGGAACGGACAGTTTCCTACGAGCAGTACTTC,CSVQERTVSYEQYF
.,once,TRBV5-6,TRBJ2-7,TGTGCCAGCAGCTCTGACAGGTTTGGATCCTACGAGCAGTACTTC,CASSSDRFGSYEQYF
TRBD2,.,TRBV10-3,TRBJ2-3,TGTGCCATCAGTGGGACTAGCGGGGATGCGACAGATACGCAGTATTTT,CAISGTSGDATDTQYF
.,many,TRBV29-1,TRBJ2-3,TGCAGCGCTTCCGTAGGGGGGACAGATACGCAGTATTTT,CSASVGGTDTQYF
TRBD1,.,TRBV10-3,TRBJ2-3,TGTGCCATCAGTGAGCAAAAGGACAGGGGGAAGCCAGATACGCAGTATTTT,CAISEQKDRGKPDTQYF
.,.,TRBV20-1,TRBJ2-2,TGCAGTGCTAGAGATAACGCAGTCGGACTTACCGGGGAGCTGTTTTTT,CSARDNAVGLTGELFF
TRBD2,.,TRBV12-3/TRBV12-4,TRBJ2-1,TGTGCCAGCAGTCAAGTTACTAGCGGGTACAATGAGCAGTTCTTC,CASSQVTSGYNEQFF
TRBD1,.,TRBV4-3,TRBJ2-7,TGCGCCAGCAGCCCTGATCGACAGGGAAATAGCGAGCAGTACTTC,CASSPDRQGNSEQYF
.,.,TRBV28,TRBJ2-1,TGTGCCAGCACCAAGGGGGACATTCTCTCCTACAATGAGCAGTTCTTC,CASTKGDILSYNEQFF
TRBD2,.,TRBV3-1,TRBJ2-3,TGTGCCAGCAGCCAAGTTCTAGCGGTGACAGATACGCAGTATTTT,CASSQVLAVTDTQYF
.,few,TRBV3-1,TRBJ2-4,TGTGCCAGCAAGGGGACCCATCAGTACTTC,CASKGTHQYF
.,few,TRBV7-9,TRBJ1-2,TGTGCCAGCAGCTCGGAGGTGAACTATGGCTACACCTTC,CASSSEVNYGYTF
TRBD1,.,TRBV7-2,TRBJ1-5,TGTGCCAGCAGCTTGGTACAGGGGGTCAATCAGCCCCAGCATTTT,CASSLVQGVNQPQHF
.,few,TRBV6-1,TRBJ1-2,TGTGCCAGCAGTGAAGCGCATCGTACACAGAACTATGGCTACACCTTC,CASSEAHRTQNYGYTF
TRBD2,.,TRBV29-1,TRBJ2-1,TGCAGCGCTGGGACTAGCGGGAGTCCTGAGCAGTTCTTC,CSAGTSGSPEQFF